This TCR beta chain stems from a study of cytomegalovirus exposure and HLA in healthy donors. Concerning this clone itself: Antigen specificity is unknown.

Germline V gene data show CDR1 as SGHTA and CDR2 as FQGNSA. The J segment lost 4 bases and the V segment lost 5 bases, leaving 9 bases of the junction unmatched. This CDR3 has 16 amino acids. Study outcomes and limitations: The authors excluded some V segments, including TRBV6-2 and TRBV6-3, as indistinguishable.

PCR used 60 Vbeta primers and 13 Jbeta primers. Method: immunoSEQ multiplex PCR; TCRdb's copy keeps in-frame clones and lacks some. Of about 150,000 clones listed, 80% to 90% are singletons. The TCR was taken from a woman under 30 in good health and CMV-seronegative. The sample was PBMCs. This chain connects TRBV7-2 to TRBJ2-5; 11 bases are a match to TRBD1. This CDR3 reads CASSVFGTGGTETQYF. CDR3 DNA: TGTGCCAGCAGCGTATTTGGGACAGGGGGAACAGAGACCCAGTACTTC.